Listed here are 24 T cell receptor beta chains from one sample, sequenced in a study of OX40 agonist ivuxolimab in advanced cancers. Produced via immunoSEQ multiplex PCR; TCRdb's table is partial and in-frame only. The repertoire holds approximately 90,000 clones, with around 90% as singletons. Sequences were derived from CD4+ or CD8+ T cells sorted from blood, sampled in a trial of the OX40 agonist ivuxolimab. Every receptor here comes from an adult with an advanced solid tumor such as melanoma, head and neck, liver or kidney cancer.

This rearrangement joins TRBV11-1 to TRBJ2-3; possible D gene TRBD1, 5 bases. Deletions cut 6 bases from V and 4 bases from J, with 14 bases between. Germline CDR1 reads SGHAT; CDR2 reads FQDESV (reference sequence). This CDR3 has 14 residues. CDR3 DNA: TGTGCCAGCAGGAGTGGTGGGGCTGCAGATACGCAGTATTTT. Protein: CASRSGGAADTQYF.

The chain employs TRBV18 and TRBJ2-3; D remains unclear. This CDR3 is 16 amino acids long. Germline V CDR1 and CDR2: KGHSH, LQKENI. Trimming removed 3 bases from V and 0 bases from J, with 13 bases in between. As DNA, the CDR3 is TGTGCCAGCTCACCGACACTTTACACCAGCACAGATACGCAGTATTTT. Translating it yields CASSPTLYTSTDTQYF. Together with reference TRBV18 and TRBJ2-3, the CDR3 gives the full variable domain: NAGVMQNPRHLVRRRGQEARLRCSPMKGHSHVYWYRQLPEEGLKFMVYLQKENIIDESGMPKERFSAEFPKEGPSILRIQQVVRGDSAAYFCASSPTLYTSTDTQYFGPGTRLTVL.

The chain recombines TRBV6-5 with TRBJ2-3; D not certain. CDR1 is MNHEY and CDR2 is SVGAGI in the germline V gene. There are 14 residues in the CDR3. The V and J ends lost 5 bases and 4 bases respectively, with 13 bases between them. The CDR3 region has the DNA TGTGCCAGCAGTCAACGACCCGCCCCAGATACGCAGTATTTT. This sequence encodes CASSQRPAPDTQYF.

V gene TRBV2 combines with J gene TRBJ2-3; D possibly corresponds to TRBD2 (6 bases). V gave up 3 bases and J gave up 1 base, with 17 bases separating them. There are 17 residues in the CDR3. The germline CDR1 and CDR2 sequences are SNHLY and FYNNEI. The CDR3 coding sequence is TGTGCCAGCAGTGAGGGGGAGGAGGGGCTGGGCACAGATACGCAGTATTTT. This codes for CASSEGEEGLGTDTQYF.

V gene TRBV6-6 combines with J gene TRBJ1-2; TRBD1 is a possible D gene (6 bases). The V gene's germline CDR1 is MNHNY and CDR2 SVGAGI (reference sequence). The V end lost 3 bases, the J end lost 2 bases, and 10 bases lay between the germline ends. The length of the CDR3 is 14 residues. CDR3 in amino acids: CASSYRRGNYGYTF. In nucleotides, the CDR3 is TGTGCCAGCAGTTATCGCAGGGGAAACTATGGCTACACCTTC.

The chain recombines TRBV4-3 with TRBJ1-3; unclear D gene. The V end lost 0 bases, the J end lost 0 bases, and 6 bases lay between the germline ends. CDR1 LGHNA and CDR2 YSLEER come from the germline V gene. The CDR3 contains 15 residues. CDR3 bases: TGCGCCAGCAGCCAAGATTTGAACTCTGGAAACACCATATATTTT. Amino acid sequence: CASSQDLNSGNTIYF.

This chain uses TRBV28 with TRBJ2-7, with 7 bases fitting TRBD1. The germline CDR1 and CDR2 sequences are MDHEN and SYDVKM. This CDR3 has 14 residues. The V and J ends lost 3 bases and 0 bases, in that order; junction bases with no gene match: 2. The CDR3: CASSLDRISYEQYF. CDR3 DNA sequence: TGTGCCAGCAGTTTGGACAGGATCTCCTACGAGCAGTACTTC.

The CDR3 reads CASSSLGGPGYTF. The CDR3 DNA reads TGTGCCAGCAGTTCTTTGGGGGGCCCGGGCTACACCTTC. This chain connects TRBV5-8 to TRBJ1-2; tentatively, D is TRBD1 (6 bases). V dropped 5 bases and J dropped 8 bases, with 16 bases sitting between them. The CDR3 covers 13 residues. The germline gives CDR1 SGHTS, CDR2 YDEGEE.

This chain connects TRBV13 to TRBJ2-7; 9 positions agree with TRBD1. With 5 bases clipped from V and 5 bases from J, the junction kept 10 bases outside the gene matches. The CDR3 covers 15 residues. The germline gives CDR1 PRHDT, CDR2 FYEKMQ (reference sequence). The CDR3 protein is CASSHQDRGINEQYF. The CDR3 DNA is TGTGCCAGCAGCCACCAGGACAGGGGAATCAACGAGCAGTACTTC.

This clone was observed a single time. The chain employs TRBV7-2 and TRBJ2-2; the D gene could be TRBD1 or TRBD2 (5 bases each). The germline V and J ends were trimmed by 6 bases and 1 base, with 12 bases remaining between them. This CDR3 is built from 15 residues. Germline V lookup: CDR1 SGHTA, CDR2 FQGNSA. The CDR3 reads CASRRAGGNTGELFF. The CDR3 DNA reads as TGTGCCAGCAGAAGAGCTGGGGGGAACACCGGGGAGCTGTTTTTT.

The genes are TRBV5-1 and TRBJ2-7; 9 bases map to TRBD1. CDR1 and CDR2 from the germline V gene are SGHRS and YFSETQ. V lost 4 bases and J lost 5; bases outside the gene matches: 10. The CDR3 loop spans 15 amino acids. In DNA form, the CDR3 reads TGCGCCAGCAGCCCGTCCCGGGACAGGGTCCACGAGCAGTACTTC. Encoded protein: CASSPSRDRVHEQYF.

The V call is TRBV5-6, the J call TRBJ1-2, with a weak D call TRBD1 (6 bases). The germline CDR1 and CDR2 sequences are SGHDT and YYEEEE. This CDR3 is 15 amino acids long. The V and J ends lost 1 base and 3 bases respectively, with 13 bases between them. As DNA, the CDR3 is TGTGCCAGCAGCTTGACAAAGGGGGACCACTATGGCTACACCTTC. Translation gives CASSLTKGDHYGYTF.

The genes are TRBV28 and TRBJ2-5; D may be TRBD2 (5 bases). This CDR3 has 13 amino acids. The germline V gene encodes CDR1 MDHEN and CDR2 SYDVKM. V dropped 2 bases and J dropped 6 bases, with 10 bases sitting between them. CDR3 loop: CASSLEGLKTQYF. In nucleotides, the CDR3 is TGTGCCAGCAGTTTAGAGGGTTTAAAGACCCAGTACTTC.

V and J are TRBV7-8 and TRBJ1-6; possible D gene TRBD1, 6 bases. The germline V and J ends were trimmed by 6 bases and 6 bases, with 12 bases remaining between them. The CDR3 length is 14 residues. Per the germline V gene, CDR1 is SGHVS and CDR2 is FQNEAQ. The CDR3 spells CASSVGQINSPLHF. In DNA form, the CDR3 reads TGTGCCAGCAGTGTCGGACAGATTAATTCACCCCTCCACTTT.

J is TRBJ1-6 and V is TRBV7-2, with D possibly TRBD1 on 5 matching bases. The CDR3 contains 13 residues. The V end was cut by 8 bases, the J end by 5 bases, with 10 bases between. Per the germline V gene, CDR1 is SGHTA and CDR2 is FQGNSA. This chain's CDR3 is CASETGDNSPLHF. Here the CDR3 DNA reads TGTGCCAGCGAAACAGGCGATAATTCACCCCTCCACTTT.

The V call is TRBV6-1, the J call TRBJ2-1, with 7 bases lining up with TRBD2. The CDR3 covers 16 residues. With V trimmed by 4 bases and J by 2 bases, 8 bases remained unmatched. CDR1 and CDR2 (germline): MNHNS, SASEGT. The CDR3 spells CASSVSRGTPYNEQFF. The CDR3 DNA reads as TGTGCCAGCAGTGTTTCGCGGGGGACCCCCTACAATGAGCAGTTCTTC.

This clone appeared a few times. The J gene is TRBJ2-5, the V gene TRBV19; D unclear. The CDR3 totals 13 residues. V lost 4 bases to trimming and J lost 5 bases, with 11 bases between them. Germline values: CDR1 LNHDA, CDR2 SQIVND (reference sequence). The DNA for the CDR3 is TGTGCCAGTAGTACTGCACGAAGGGAGACCCAGTACTTC. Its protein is CASSTARRETQYF.

The DNA for the CDR3 is TGCGCCAGCAGCTTGGGTACAGCACCCATGAACACTGAAGCTTTCTTT. Its translation is CASSLGTAPMNTEAFF. This rearrangement joins TRBV5-1 to TRBJ1-1; D ambiguous. With 0 bases removed from V and 0 bases from J, the gap between germline ends came to 12 bases. Germline CDR1 and CDR2: SGHRS and YFSETQ. The CDR3 runs 16 residues.

This CDR3 reads CASSLEDRDYGYTF. Here the CDR3 DNA reads TGTGCCAGCTCACTAGAGGACAGGGACTATGGCTACACCTTC. The chain combines TRBV18 with TRBJ1-2, with 8 bases aligning to TRBD1. Germline V gene lookup returns CDR1 KGHSH and CDR2 LQKENI. The CDR3 extends over 14 amino acids. Losses at the gene ends were 4 bases for V and 3 bases for J; bases not matched to a gene: 4.

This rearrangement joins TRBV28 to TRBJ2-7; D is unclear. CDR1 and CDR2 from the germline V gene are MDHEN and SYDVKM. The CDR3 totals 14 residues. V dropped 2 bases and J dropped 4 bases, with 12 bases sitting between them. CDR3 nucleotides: TGTGCCAGCAGTTTAGAGGTTAAGAAGTACGAGCAGTACTTC. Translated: CASSLEVKKYEQYF.

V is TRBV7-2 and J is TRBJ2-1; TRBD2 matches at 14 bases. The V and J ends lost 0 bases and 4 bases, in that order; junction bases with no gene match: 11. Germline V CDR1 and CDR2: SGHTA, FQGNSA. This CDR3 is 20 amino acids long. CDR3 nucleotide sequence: TGTGCCAGCAGCTTAGCCAGAGCGGGGACTAGCGGGGGCAGGTACAATGAGCAGTTCTTC. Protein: CASSLARAGTSGGRYNEQFF.

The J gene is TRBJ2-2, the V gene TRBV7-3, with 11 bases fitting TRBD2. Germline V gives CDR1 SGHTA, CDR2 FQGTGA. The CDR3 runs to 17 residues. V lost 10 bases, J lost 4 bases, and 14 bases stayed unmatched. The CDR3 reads CATQELAGAPGTGELFF. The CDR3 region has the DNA TGTGCCACTCAGGAACTAGCGGGGGCCCCGGGCACCGGGGAGCTGTTTTTT.

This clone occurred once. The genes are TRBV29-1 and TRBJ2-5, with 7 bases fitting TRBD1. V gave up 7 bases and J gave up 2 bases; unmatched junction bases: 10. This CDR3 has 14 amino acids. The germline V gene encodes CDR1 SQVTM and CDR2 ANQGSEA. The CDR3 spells CSADGTAGQETQYF. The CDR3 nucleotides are TGCAGCGCCGATGGGACAGCCGGACAAGAGACCCAGTACTTC. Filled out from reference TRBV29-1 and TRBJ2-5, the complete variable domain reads SAVISQKPSRDICQRGTSLTIQCQVDSQVTMMFWYRQQPGQSLTLIATANQGSEATYESGFVIDKFPISRPNLTFSTLTVSNMSPEDSSIYLCSADGTAGQETQYFGPGTRLLVL.

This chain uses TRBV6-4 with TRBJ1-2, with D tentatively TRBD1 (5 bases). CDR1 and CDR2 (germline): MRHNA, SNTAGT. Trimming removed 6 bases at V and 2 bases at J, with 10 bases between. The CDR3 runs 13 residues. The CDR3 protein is CASREGPNYGYTF. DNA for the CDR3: TGTGCCAGCAGAGAGGGGCCCAACTATGGCTACACCTTC.